Listed here are 22 T cell receptor beta chains from one sample, sequenced in a study of vaccination effects on CD4 cells after COVID-19. Their target antigens are unknown. Sequencing used immunoSEQ multiplex PCR; TCRdb keeps in-frame clones, though not all of them. Here the sample spans 80,000 to 95,000 clones, under 85% being singletons. Sequencing was preceded by expansion of antigen-specific CD4+ T cells with viral peptide pools in the ViraFEST assay. A 10-day culture period preceded the isolation of CD4+ T cells. The cohort was immunized with two doses of either the BNT162b2 or mRNA-1273 vaccine. The specimen comprised CD4+ T cells from PBMCs cultured with HCoV-OC43 spike peptides, sampled after COVID-19 vaccination. The subset: HCoV-OC43 spike overlapping peptide pool stimulation. These receptors all stem from a human donor who received a COVID-19 vaccine.

V is TRBV12-5 and J is TRBJ2-3; tentatively, D is TRBD1 or TRBD2 (5 bases each). V was clipped by 1 base and J by 9 bases, with 23 bases between them. The length of the CDR3 is 17 residues. Germline-derived CDR1 and CDR2 are LGHNT and FRNRAP. This CDR3 reads CASGLDRTGSVSGTQYF. In DNA form, the CDR3 reads TGTGCTAGTGGTTTGGATCGAACAGGTTCAGTGTCGGGAACGCAGTATTTT.

The V and J genes are TRBV5-1 and TRBJ1-4; D unresolved. V lost 5 bases, J lost 4 bases, and 12 bases lay in between. The V gene's germline CDR1 is SGHRS and CDR2 YFSETQ. This CDR3 is 14 amino acids long. CDR3 amino acids: CASRPHAGNEKLFF. CDR3 DNA: TGCGCCAGCAGGCCCCACGCCGGTAATGAAAAACTGTTTTTT.

This chain connects TRBV5-4 to TRBJ2-3, with TRBD1 matching 7 bases. CDR3 length: 14 amino acids. CDR1 and CDR2 from the germline V gene are SGHNT and YYREEE (reference sequence). J lost 4 bases, V lost 4 bases, and 6 bases had no gene match. CDR3 coding DNA: TGTGCCAGCAGCCTGGGACAGAAACCAGATACGCAGTATTTT. This gives the protein CASSLGQKPDTQYF.

CDR3 sequence reads: CASSVASGLDTEAFF. In nucleotides, the CDR3 is TGTGCCAGCAGCGTAGCAAGCGGGTTGGACACTGAAGCTTTCTTT. The V gene is TRBV9, the J gene TRBJ1-1; the D is unclear. Trimming stripped 0 bases from V and 3 bases from J, with 12 bases between. The CDR3 runs 15 residues. Per the germline V gene, CDR1 is SGDLS and CDR2 is YYNGEE.

The chain uses TRBV3-1 (or the pseudogene TRBV3-2) and TRBJ1-2, with D uncertain. The CDR3 covers 13 residues. Trimming pared 1 base from V and 3 bases from J, leaving 6 bases between. Germline values: CDR1 LGHDT, CDR2 YNNKEL (reference sequence). CDR3 sequence: CASSQGQYYGYTF. CDR3 bases: TGTGCCAGCAGCCAAGGGCAGTACTATGGCTACACCTTC.

The chain links TRBV20-1 to TRBJ2-7; tentative D call: TRBD2 (5 bases). The CDR3 consists of 10 residues. Germline CDR1 reads DFQATT; CDR2 reads SNEGSKA (reference sequence). Between the trimmed V and J ends, which lost 2 bases and 7 bases, there was a span of 6 bases. The CDR3 DNA is TGCAGTGCTAGATCGGGGGAGCAGTACGTC. It specifies CSARSGEQYV.

V and J are TRBV5-1 and TRBJ1-2, with D hard to call. CDR1 and CDR2 from the germline V gene are SGHRS and YFSETQ. V dropped 0 bases and J dropped 5 bases, with 8 bases sitting between them. CDR3 length: 13 residues. The CDR3 is CASSLGDLYGYTF. The DNA of the CDR3 is TGCGCCAGCAGCTTGGGAGACCTATATGGCTACACCTTC.

The rearrangement uses TRBV7-8 and TRBJ2-5; 8 bases fit TRBD1. Germline-derived CDR1 and CDR2 are SGHVS and FQNEAQ. The V segment lost 5 bases and the J segment 4 bases; nucleotides outside the gene matches: 12. The CDR3 is 16 amino acids. The DNA of the CDR3 is TGTGCCAGCAGCCACACACCCCGACAGGGGACAGAGACCCAGTACTTC. Its translation is CASSHTPRQGTETQYF.

J is TRBJ2-7 and V is TRBV2; TRBD1 aligns across 7 bases. Trimming removed 6 bases from V and 6 bases from J; junction bases left unmatched: 5. CDR1 and CDR2 from the germline V gene are SNHLY and FYNNEI. This CDR3 is built from 12 residues. CDR3 bases: TGTGCCAGCAGCGCCGGGACAGCCGAGCAGTACGTC. As protein: CASSAGTAEQYV.

The chain couples TRBV29-1 to TRBJ1-3; TRBD1 matches at 8 bases. This CDR3 contains 13 residues. The germline gives CDR1 SQVTM, CDR2 ANQGSEA. With 7 bases clipped from V and 4 bases from J, the junction kept 6 bases outside the gene matches. This CDR3 is CSADREGGNTIYF. CDR3 bases: TGCAGCGCGGACAGGGAAGGAGGAAACACCATATATTTT.

This clone was picked up a small number of times. This sequence joins TRBV9 and TRBJ2-2; D is unclear. CDR1 is SGDLS, CDR2 YYNGEE, per germline. The CDR3 is made up of 15 amino acids. Trimming removed 4 bases at V and 0 bases at J, with 10 bases between. CDR3 region: CASSTNSANTGELFF. The CDR3 coding sequence is TGTGCCAGCAGCACCAACAGCGCGAACACCGGGGAGCTGTTTTTT.

CDR3 loop: CASSPRQGQTQYF. CDR3 bases: TGCGCCAGCAGCCCTCGACAGGGACAGACCCAGTACTTC. V is TRBV5-1 and J is TRBJ2-5; 7 nucleotides align to TRBD1. From germline, CDR1 is SGHRS and CDR2 YFSETQ. V was clipped by 4 bases and J by 6 bases; unmatched bases: 6. This CDR3 is 13 amino acids long.

This clone was counted between two and nine times. The rearrangement joins TRBV5-1 to TRBJ1-1; a possible D gene is TRBD1 (5 bases). V shed 0 bases and J shed 1 base, with 10 bases lying between them. Germline CDR1 is SGHRS and CDR2 is YFSETQ. The CDR3 has 15 amino acids. This CDR3 reads CASSLETVKNTEAFF. Written as DNA, the CDR3 is TGCGCCAGCAGCTTGGAGACAGTTAAGAACACTGAAGCTTTCTTT.

This sequence joins TRBV27 and TRBJ1-4; D is undetermined. CDR3 length: 13 amino acids. V gave up 4 bases and J gave up 5 bases, with 8 bases separating them. Germline CDR1 and CDR2: MNHEY and SMNVEV (reference sequence). The CDR3 loop is CASSWVANEKLFF. CDR3 nucleotides: TGTGCCAGCAGTTGGGTTGCGAATGAAAAACTGTTTTTT.

The chain has TRBV3-1 (or the pseudogene TRBV3-2) and TRBJ2-2; maybe TRBD1 (5 bases). Germline CDR1 is LGHDT and CDR2 is YNNKEL (reference sequence). This CDR3 is built from 12 residues. Trimming removed 1 base from V and 8 bases from J, with 5 bases in between. The CDR3 bases are TGTGCCAGCAGCCAAGGGACAGGGGAGCTGTTTTTT. This encodes CASSQGTGELFF.

The rearrangement links TRBV9 to TRBJ2-3; possibly TRBD2 for D (5 bases). V lost 0 bases, J lost 2 bases, and 13 bases lay in between. The CDR3 length is 16 residues. The germline V gene has CDR1 SGDLS and CDR2 YYNGEE. CDR3 loop: CASSVGASSLTDTQYF. In DNA form, the CDR3 reads TGTGCCAGCAGCGTAGGGGCTAGCTCCCTCACAGATACGCAGTATTTT.

The table lists this clone with a count of one. The CDR3 nucleotides read TGTGCCAGCAGTGGGGGGTCAGGTAGTAACACCGGGGAGCTGTTTTTT. Translating it yields CASSGGSGSNTGELFF. The chain joins TRBV2 to TRBJ2-2; D may match TRBD1 or TRBD2 (5 bases each). The CDR3 runs to 16 residues. V lost 4 bases to trimming and J lost 2 bases, with 14 bases between them. The germline gives CDR1 SNHLY, CDR2 FYNNEI.

V gene TRBV5-1 combines with J gene TRBJ2-3; D is unresolved. V lost 1 base, J lost 4 bases, and 16 bases lay in between. The CDR3 covers 16 residues. CDR1 and CDR2 (germline): SGHRS, YFSETQ. In nucleotides, the CDR3 is TGCGCCAGCAGCTTGCCAGAAACCGCGTATGCAGATACGCAGTATTTT. Translated: CASSLPETAYADTQYF.

V gene TRBV2 combines with J gene TRBJ1-1; 7 bases line up with TRBD1. V lost 4 bases and J lost 1; bases outside the gene matches: 12. CDR3 length: 17 amino acids. The germline gives CDR1 SNHLY, CDR2 FYNNEI. CDR3 sequence reads: CASSVFPTGTANTEAFF. CDR3 bases: TGTGCCAGCAGTGTCTTTCCGACCGGGACAGCGAACACTGAAGCTTTCTTT. Full variable domain (missing parts from reference TRBV2 and TRBJ1-1): EPEVTQTPSHQVTQMGQEVILRCVPISNHLYFYWYRQILGQKVEFLVSFYNNEISEKSEIFDDQFSVERPDGSNFTLKIRSTKLEDSAMYFCASSVFPTGTANTEAFFGQGTRLTVV.

The rearrangement links TRBV2 to TRBJ1-4, with D possibly TRBD1 on 5 matching bases. CDR3 size: 16 residues. Germline V gives CDR1 SNHLY, CDR2 FYNNEI. Trimming shortened V by 7 bases and J by 3 bases, and 18 bases separated the two germline ends. CDR3 DNA: TGTGCCAGCACCCGACCCCCCAGGGAATCTAATGAAAAACTGTTTTTT. Translation: CASTRPPRESNEKLFF. The complete variable domain, with remaining parts taken from reference TRBV2 and TRBJ1-4, reads EPEVTQTPSHQVTQMGQEVILRCVPISNHLYFYWYRQILGQKVEFLVSFYNNEISEKSEIFDDQFSVERPDGSNFTLKIRSTKLEDSAMYFCASTRPPRESNEKLFFGSGTQLSVL.

The genes are TRBV29-1 and TRBJ1-5, with D unresolved. V dropped 4 bases and J dropped 0 bases, with 4 bases sitting between them. Germline V CDR1 and CDR2: SQVTM, ANQGSEA. The CDR3 has 12 residues. Here the CDR3 DNA reads TGCAGCGTTGCAAATAGCAATCAGCCCCAGCATTTT. Its translation is CSVANSNQPQHF.

The chain has TRBV6-5 and TRBJ1-2; maybe TRBD1 (5 bases). CDR1 MNHEY and CDR2 SVGAGI come from the germline V gene. V lost 3 bases and J lost 4, with 12 bases in between. The CDR3 contains 14 residues. For the CDR3, the DNA is TGTGCCAGCAGTTATTCCGACAGTCGCTATGGCTACACCTTC. Translating gives CASSYSDSRYGYTF.